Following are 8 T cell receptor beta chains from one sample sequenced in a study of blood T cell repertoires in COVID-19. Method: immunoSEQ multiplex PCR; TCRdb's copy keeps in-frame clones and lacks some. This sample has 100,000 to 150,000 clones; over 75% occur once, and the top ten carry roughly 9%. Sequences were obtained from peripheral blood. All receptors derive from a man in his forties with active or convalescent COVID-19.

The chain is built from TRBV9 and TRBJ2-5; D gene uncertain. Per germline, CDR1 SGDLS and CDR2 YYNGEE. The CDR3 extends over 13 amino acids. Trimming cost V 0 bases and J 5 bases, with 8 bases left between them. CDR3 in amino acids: CASSVAARETQYF. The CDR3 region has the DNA TGTGCCAGCAGCGTAGCCGCCAGGGAGACCCAGTACTTC.

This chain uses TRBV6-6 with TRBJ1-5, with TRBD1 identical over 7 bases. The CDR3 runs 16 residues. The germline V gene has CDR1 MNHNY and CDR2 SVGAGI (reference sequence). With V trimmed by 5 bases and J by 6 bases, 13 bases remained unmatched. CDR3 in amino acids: CASSADPTGKPQPQHF. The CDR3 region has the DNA TGTGCCAGCAGTGCCGACCCGACAGGGAAGCCTCAGCCCCAGCATTTT.

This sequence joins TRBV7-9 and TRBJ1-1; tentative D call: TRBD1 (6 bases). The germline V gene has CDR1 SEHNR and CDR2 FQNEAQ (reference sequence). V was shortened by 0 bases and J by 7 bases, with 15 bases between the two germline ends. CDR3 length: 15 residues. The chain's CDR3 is CASSLAAGTILEAFF. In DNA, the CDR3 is TGTGCCAGCAGCTTAGCTGCCGGGACAATACTTGAAGCTTTCTTT.

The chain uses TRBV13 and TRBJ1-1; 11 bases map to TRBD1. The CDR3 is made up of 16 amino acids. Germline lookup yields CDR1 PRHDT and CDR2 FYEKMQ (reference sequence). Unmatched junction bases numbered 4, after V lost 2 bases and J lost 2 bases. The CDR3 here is CASSLRDRGFNTEAFF. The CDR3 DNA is TGTGCCAGCAGCTTAAGGGACAGGGGGTTTAACACTGAAGCTTTCTTT.

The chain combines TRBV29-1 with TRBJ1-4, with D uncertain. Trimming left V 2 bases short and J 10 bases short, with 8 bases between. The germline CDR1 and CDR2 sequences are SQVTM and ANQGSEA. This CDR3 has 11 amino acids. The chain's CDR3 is CSVELEGKLFF. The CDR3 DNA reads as TGCAGCGTTGAATTGGAGGGAAAACTGTTTTTT. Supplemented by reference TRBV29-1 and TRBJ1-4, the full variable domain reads SAVISQKPSRDICQRGTSLTIQCQVDSQVTMMFWYRQQPGQSLTLIATANQGSEATYESGFVIDKFPISRPNLTFSTLTVSNMSPEDSSIYLCSVELEGKLFFGSGTQLSVL.

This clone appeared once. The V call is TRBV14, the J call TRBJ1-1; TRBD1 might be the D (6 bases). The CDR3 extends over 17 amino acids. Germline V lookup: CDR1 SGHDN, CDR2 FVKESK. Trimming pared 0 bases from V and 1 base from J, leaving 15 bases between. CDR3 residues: CASSQDRRRGGNTEAFF. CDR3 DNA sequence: TGTGCCAGCAGCCAAGATCGTCGTAGGGGGGGGAACACTGAAGCTTTCTTT.

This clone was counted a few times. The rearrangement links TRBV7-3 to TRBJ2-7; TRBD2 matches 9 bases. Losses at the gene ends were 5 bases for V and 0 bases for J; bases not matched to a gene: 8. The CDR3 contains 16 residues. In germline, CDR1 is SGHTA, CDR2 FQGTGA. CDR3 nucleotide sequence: TGTGCCAGCAGCCCTGGCGGGGGGGCCCTCTCCTACGAGCAGTACTTC. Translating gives CASSPGGGALSYEQYF.

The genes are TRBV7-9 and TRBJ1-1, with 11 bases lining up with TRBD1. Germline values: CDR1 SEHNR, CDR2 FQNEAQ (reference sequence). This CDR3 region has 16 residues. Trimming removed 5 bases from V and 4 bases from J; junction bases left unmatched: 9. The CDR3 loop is CASSRRTGGPSTEAFF. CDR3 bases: TGTGCCAGCAGCAGAAGGACAGGGGGCCCGAGCACTGAAGCTTTCTTT.